One and the same sample provided the 10 T cell receptor beta chains below, sequenced in a study of CD8 T cells in Susac syndrome. Random hexamers were used to reverse transcribe an amount of 0.5 to 1 ug RNA. TCRdb redid the calling of the immunoSEQ multiplex PCR reads with MiXCR, one entry per CDR3 protein. This table holds about 84,000 distinct CDR3 sequences, about 96% found once. The sequencing input was CD8+ T cells from PBMCs. These TCRs come from a human donor with Susac syndrome.

This clonotype was found once. J is TRBJ1-1 and V is TRBV29-1; D not resolved. Germline values: CDR1 SQVTM, CDR2 ANQGSEA. The CDR3 runs 10 residues. V was trimmed by 4 bases and J by 7 bases, leaving 7 bases between them. Here the CDR3 reads CSVVGGEAFF. CDR3 in DNA: TGCAGCGTTGTCGGTGGTGAAGCTTTCTTT.

This chain connects TRBV7-9 to TRBJ2-5, with D uncertain. The CDR3 has 14 residues. Looked up from germline, CDR1 is SEHNR and CDR2 is FQNEAQ (reference sequence). Trimming took 4 bases from V and 1 from J, leaving 10 bases between them. The DNA of the CDR3 is TGTGCCAGCAGCTCCGCTGTGGCCCAAGAGACCCAGTACTTC. This translates into CASSSAVAQETQYF. Using reference TRBV7-9 and TRBJ2-5 for the parts outside the CDR3, the full variable domain is DTGVSQNPRHKITKRGQNVTFRCDPISEHNRLYWYRQTLGQGPEFLTYFQNEAQLEKSRLLSDRFSAERPKGSFSTLEIQRTEQGDSAMYLCASSSAVAQETQYFGPGTRLLVL.

The chain uses TRBV12-3 or TRBV12-4 and TRBJ2-5, with D tentatively TRBD2 (5 bases). The V gene lost 8 bases and the J gene lost 5 bases, with 15 bases spanning the gap. The CDR3 runs 13 residues. CDR3 sequence reads: CASGRLGGETQYF. Written as DNA, the CDR3 is TGTGCCAGCGGACGCCTCGGCGGGGAGACCCAGTACTTC.

The chain combines TRBV7-9 with TRBJ1-1, with unresolved D. There are 15 residues in the CDR3. CDR1 and CDR2 from the germline V gene are SEHNR and FQNEAQ (reference sequence). Between the trimmed V and J ends, which lost 2 bases and 5 bases, there was a span of 15 bases. The CDR3 DNA follows: TGTGCCAGCAGCTTAAGTTCAGTGGGAACAACTGAAGCTTTCTTT. Protein sequence: CASSLSSVGTTEAFF.

The genes are TRBV20-1 and TRBJ2-1, with TRBD1 as a possible D gene (5 bases). This CDR3 region has 13 residues. Germline-derived CDR1 and CDR2 are DFQATT and SNEGSKA (reference sequence). Deletions cut 5 bases from V and 4 bases from J, with 12 bases between. CDR3 region: CSAHLDTYNEQFF. The DNA for the CDR3 is TGCAGTGCTCACCTGGACACTTACAATGAGCAGTTCTTC.

The chain is built from TRBV29-1 and TRBJ1-1; no clear D gene. V was pared by 7 bases and J by 6 bases, with 21 bases between. The germline V gene encodes CDR1 SQVTM and CDR2 ANQGSEA. CDR3 size: 14 residues. The CDR3 region has the DNA TGCAGCGGGGCTGCACGGTGGCCCGGCGCTGAAGCTTTCTTT. This gives the protein CSGAARWPGAEAFF. Complete variable domain (other parts from reference TRBV29-1 and TRBJ1-1): SAVISQKPSRDICQRGTSLTIQCQVDSQVTMMFWYRQQPGQSLTLIATANQGSEATYESGFVIDKFPISRPNLTFSTLTVSNMSPEDSSIYLCSGAARWPGAEAFFGQGTRLTVV.

This clonotype was seen a single time. The chain couples TRBV7-9 to TRBJ1-5, with unresolved D. This CDR3 contains 12 residues. CDR1 SEHNR and CDR2 FQNEAQ come from the germline V gene (reference sequence). Trimming removed 4 bases from V and 4 bases from J, with 5 bases in between. CDR3 protein: CASSWENQPQHF. The CDR3 DNA reads TGTGCCAGCAGCTGGGAGAATCAGCCCCAGCATTTT.

The chain recombines TRBV28 with TRBJ2-7; 7 bases are shared with TRBD2. Germline CDR1 is MDHEN and CDR2 is SYDVKM. The J segment lost 4 bases and the V segment lost 5 bases, leaving 5 bases of the junction unmatched. The CDR3 contains 13 residues. The CDR3 loop is CASSESGNYEQYF. The CDR3 DNA follows: TGTGCCAGCAGTGAGAGCGGGAATTACGAGCAGTACTTC.

This chain connects TRBV14 to TRBJ2-7; D possibly matches TRBD1 or TRBD2 (5 bases each). V lost 0 bases to trimming and J lost 5 bases, with 17 bases between them. The V gene's germline CDR1 is SGHDN and CDR2 FVKESK. The CDR3 consists of 16 residues. The DNA of the CDR3 is TGTGCCAGCAGCCAAGATGATTGGGGGAGTAGCCACGAGCAGTACTTC. Protein: CASSQDDWGSSHEQYF.

This chain links TRBV20-1 with TRBJ1-2, with 8 bases lining up with TRBD1. Germline V CDR1 and CDR2: DFQATT, SNEGSKA (reference sequence). The junction had 2 bases not matched to a gene; V was cut back by 4 bases and J by 4 bases. The CDR3 runs 12 residues. CDR3 sequence: CSAKGQVYGYTF. CDR3 sequence (DNA): TGCAGTGCTAAGGGACAGGTCTATGGCTACACCTTC.